Below, 32 T cell receptor beta chains from the same sample are listed, as sequenced in a study of cytomegalovirus exposure and HLA in healthy donors. Researchers ran the PCR with 60 Vbeta and 13 Jbeta primers. Method: immunoSEQ multiplex PCR; TCRdb's copy keeps in-frame clones and lacks some. The sample has 60,000 or so clones; 65% to 80% are singletons. Sequences were obtained from PBMCs. The receptors shown here come from a female donor in good health and CMV-seronegative.

CDR3 coding DNA: TGCAGCGTTTCAGGACAGGGGGAAATCGGGCGCGGTGGCTACACCTTC. The encoded protein is CSVSGQGEIGRGGYTF. J is TRBJ1-2 and V is TRBV29-1, with 10 bases that match TRBD1. The V gene's germline CDR1 is SQVTM and CDR2 ANQGSEA. The CDR3 has 16 residues. With 5 bases clipped from V and 7 bases from J, the junction kept 16 bases outside the gene matches.

The gene calls are TRBV5-5 and TRBJ2-1; TRBD2 agrees at 12 bases. Germline CDR1 is SGHKS and CDR2 is YYEKEE (reference sequence). The CDR3 totals 15 residues. The J segment lost 3 bases and the V segment lost 2 bases, leaving 0 bases of the junction unmatched. The CDR3 DNA reads as TGTGCCAGCAGCTTACTAGCGGGAGGCTACAATGAGCAGTTCTTC. Translation gives CASSLLAGGYNEQFF. Together with reference TRBV5-5 and TRBJ2-1, the CDR3 gives the full variable domain: DAGVTQSPTHLIKTRGQQVTLRCSPISGHKSVSWYQQVLGQGPQFIFQYYEKEERGRGNFPDRFSARQFPNYSSELNVNALLLGDSALYLCASSLLAGGYNEQFFGPGTRLTVL.

The chain carries TRBV10-3 and TRBJ2-3; 8 bases match TRBD2. Germline-derived CDR1 and CDR2 are ENHRY and SYGVKD. J lost 4 bases, V lost 10 bases, and 4 bases had no gene match. This CDR3 spans 12 amino acids. CDR3 region: CATAGGADTQYF. CDR3 coding DNA: TGTGCCACCGCCGGGGGGGCAGATACGCAGTATTTT.

The chain has TRBV5-4 and TRBJ2-7, with D tentatively TRBD2 (5 bases). The CDR3 runs to 14 residues. V lost 4 bases, J lost 1 base, and 12 bases lay in between. Germline values: CDR1 SGHNT, CDR2 YYREEE (reference sequence). Written as DNA, the CDR3 is TGTGCCAGCAGCCCCCGGGGTGGGTCCTACGAGCAGTACTTC. The encoded protein is CASSPRGGSYEQYF.

This clone occurred once. The V call is TRBV13, the J call TRBJ2-3; D not certain. Germline V gives CDR1 PRHDT, CDR2 FYEKMQ (reference sequence). With 2 bases removed from V and 4 bases from J, the gap between germline ends came to 10 bases. The CDR3 has 14 amino acids. The CDR3 DNA follows: TGTGCCAGCAGCTTACTGGCGGCTCCAGATACGCAGTATTTT. Translated, it gives CASSLLAAPDTQYF.

The chain carries TRBV9 and TRBJ2-1, with 12 bases fitting TRBD2. V dropped 0 bases and J dropped 10; count of bases not matched to a gene: 5. This CDR3 region has 15 residues. CDR1 is SGDLS, CDR2 YYNGEE, per germline. The CDR3 region is CASSVGLAGAGEQFF. CDR3 DNA: TGTGCCAGCAGCGTAGGACTAGCGGGGGCCGGCGAGCAGTTCTTC.

This sequence joins TRBV23-1 and TRBJ2-7, with D possibly being TRBD1 (5 bases). TRBV23-1 belongs to the ORF category, with a function that is uncertain. V lost 4 bases and J 2 bases, leaving 15 bases between the germline ends. This CDR3 has 15 residues. The CDR3 coding sequence is TGCGCCAGCAGTCCTCGCCCAGGGCCCACCTACGAGCAGTACTTC. Its protein product is CASSPRPGPTYEQYF.

The rearrangement joins TRBV5-8 to TRBJ2-5, with 9 bases aligning to TRBD2. In germline, CDR1 is SGHTS, CDR2 YDEGEE. V lost 2 bases, J lost 5 bases, and 10 bases stayed unmatched. The CDR3 extends over 16 amino acids. CDR3 coding DNA: TGTGCCAGCAGCTTTTTCCGCGGGGGGGCCGTCGAGACCCAGTACTTC. This sequence encodes CASSFFRGGAVETQYF.

The V call is TRBV19, the J call TRBJ1-2; D call uncertain. This CDR3 has 12 residues. V was shortened by 3 bases and J by 8 bases, with 10 bases between the two germline ends. Germline V gene sequence: CDR1 LNHDA, CDR2 SQIVND (reference sequence). The CDR3 reads CASSIRGRGYTF. DNA of the CDR3: TGTGCCAGTAGTATTCGCGGGAGGGGCTACACCTTC.

V and J are TRBV10-3 and TRBJ1-1; D unresolved. The CDR3 spans 14 residues. CDR1 is ENHRY and CDR2 is SYGVKD in the germline V gene. V lost 0 bases and J 8 bases, leaving 13 bases between the germline ends. The CDR3 DNA is TGTGCCATCAGTGAGTCGAGAGGCCAGTCGGAAGCTTTCTTT. It specifies CAISESRGQSEAFF.

The genes are TRBV2 and TRBJ1-2; TRBD1 matches at 10 bases. The CDR3 runs 16 residues. In germline, CDR1 is SNHLY, CDR2 FYNNEI. J lost 3 bases, V lost 4 bases, and 8 bases had no gene match. The CDR3: CASSAPGTGAHYGYTF. DNA for the CDR3: TGTGCCAGCAGTGCTCCCGGGACAGGGGCCCACTATGGCTACACCTTC. The whole variable domain, remainder taken from reference TRBV2 and TRBJ1-2, is EPEVTQTPSHQVTQMGQEVILRCVPISNHLYFYWYRQILGQKVEFLVSFYNNEISEKSEIFDDQFSVERPDGSNFTLKIRSTKLEDSAMYFCASSAPGTGAHYGYTFGSGTRLTVV.

This chain links TRBV19 with TRBJ1-1, with 7 bases matching TRBD1. Germline trimming cut 3 bases from V and 7 bases from J; bases unmatched to any gene: 14. The CDR3 length is 16 residues. Germline lookup yields CDR1 LNHDA and CDR2 SQIVND (reference sequence). The CDR3 nucleotides are TGTGCCAGTAGTATGGGAAGGGGACAGTCAACTATTGAAGCTTTCTTT. Protein sequence: CASSMGRGQSTIEAFF. Filled out from reference TRBV19 and TRBJ1-1, the complete variable domain reads DGGITQSPKYLFRKEGQNVTLSCEQNLNHDAMYWYRQDPGQGLRLIYYSQIVNDFQKGDIAEGYSVSREKKESFPLTVTSAQKNPTAFYLCASSMGRGQSTIEAFFGQGTRLTVV.

This clone was observed a handful of times. The chain couples TRBV5-1 to TRBJ1-5; no firm D call. The germline CDR1 and CDR2 sequences are SGHRS and YFSETQ. Between the trimmed V and J ends, which lost 0 bases and 6 bases, there was a span of 7 bases. The CDR3 is 13 amino acids. CDR3 loop: CASSLGPGQPQHF. The CDR3 coding sequence is TGCGCCAGCAGCTTGGGCCCGGGTCAGCCCCAGCATTTT.

This chain connects TRBV7-2 to TRBJ1-5, with TRBD1 matching 7 bases. V lost 5 bases to trimming and J lost 0 bases; unmatched junction nucleotides: 13. The CDR3 runs to 18 residues. Looked up from germline, CDR1 is SGHTA and CDR2 is FQGNSA. The CDR3 protein is CASSERDSISLSNQPQHF. CDR3 in DNA: TGTGCCAGCAGCGAACGGGACAGTATTTCCCTTAGCAATCAGCCCCAGCATTTT.

V and J are TRBV5-5 and TRBJ1-3; D call uncertain. CDR1 is SGHKS and CDR2 is YYEKEE in the germline V gene (reference sequence). CDR3 length: 13 amino acids. V lost 0 bases to trimming and J lost 3 bases, with 4 bases between them. CDR3 bases: TGTGCCAGCAGCTTGGCGGGTGGAAACACCATATATTTT. Translated: CASSLAGGNTIYF.

The V call is TRBV27, the J call TRBJ2-7, with D possibly being TRBD2 (5 bases). The V gene lost 3 bases and the J gene lost 3 bases, with 9 bases spanning the gap. From germline, CDR1 is MNHEY and CDR2 SMNVEV (reference sequence). The CDR3 loop spans 13 amino acids. The CDR3 here is CASSFNEGYEQYF. The CDR3 DNA reads TGTGCCAGCAGTTTTAACGAGGGCTACGAGCAGTACTTC.

The chain joins TRBV2 to TRBJ2-2, with 12 nucleotides matching TRBD2. The CDR3 contains 14 residues. CDR1 is SNHLY and CDR2 is FYNNEI in the germline V gene. Trimming at V came to 7 bases and at J to 4 bases, leaving 1 base not matched to a gene. For the CDR3, the DNA is TGTGCCAGCAAACTAGCGGGGGGCACCGGGGAGCTGTTTTTT. It translates to CASKLAGGTGELFF.

The chain recombines TRBV25-1 with TRBJ2-7; TRBD1 agrees at 8 bases. Trimming took 4 bases from V and 3 from J; bases not matched to a gene: 8. This CDR3 is 15 amino acids long. The germline gives CDR1 MGHDK, CDR2 SYGVNS. As DNA, the CDR3 is TGTGCCAGCAGTGCCAGGACAGGGAAAAACTACGAGCAGTACTTC. Its translation is CASSARTGKNYEQYF.

V gene TRBV7-3 combines with J gene TRBJ1-1, with D possibly TRBD1 on 5 matching bases. Germline V gene sequence: CDR1 SGHTA, CDR2 FQGTGA. Deletions cut 4 bases from V and 1 base from J, with 7 bases between. This CDR3 comprises 13 residues. The CDR3 protein is CASSSDRNTEAFF. CDR3 sequence (DNA): TGTGCCAGCAGCTCAGACAGGAACACTGAAGCTTTCTTT. Together with reference TRBV7-3 and TRBJ1-1, the CDR3 gives the full variable domain: GAGVSQTPSNKVTEKGKYVELRCDPISGHTALYWYRQSLGQGPEFLIYFQGTGAADDSGLPNDRFFAVRPEGSVSTLKIQRTERGDSAVYLCASSSDRNTEAFFGQGTRLTVV.

V usage is TRBV27 and J usage is TRBJ2-3; 14 bases map to TRBD2. This CDR3 comprises 16 residues. J gave up 0 bases and V 10 bases, and 6 bases lay outside the gene matches. Germline-derived CDR1 and CDR2 are MNHEY and SMNVEV (reference sequence). The chain's CDR3 is CAIGLAGGFSTDTQYF. The DNA for the CDR3 is TGTGCCATCGGACTAGCGGGGGGCTTTAGCACAGATACGCAGTATTTT.

The chain recombines TRBV6-5 with TRBJ2-6; no reliable D call. CDR1 is MNHEY and CDR2 is SVGAGI in the germline V gene. The CDR3 extends over 13 amino acids. Trimming left V 7 bases short and J 2 bases short, with 6 bases between. Here the CDR3 reads CASTLAGANVLTF. CDR3 sequence (DNA): TGTGCCAGCACTCTTGCTGGGGCCAACGTCCTGACTTTC.

J is TRBJ2-7 and V is TRBV2; D gene uncertain. Germline-derived CDR1 and CDR2 are SNHLY and FYNNEI. Trimming took off 3 bases at V and 0 bases at J, with 6 bases between the two ends. The CDR3 is made up of 13 amino acids. The CDR3 here is CASSDASSYEQYF. For the CDR3, the DNA is TGTGCCAGCAGTGACGCGAGCTCCTACGAGCAGTACTTC.

The chain carries TRBV6-5 and TRBJ2-3, with 9 nucleotides matching TRBD1. There are 16 residues in the CDR3. Germline trimming cut 4 bases from V and 1 base from J; bases unmatched to any gene: 6. CDR1 is MNHEY and CDR2 is SVGAGI in the germline V gene. The DNA for the CDR3 is TGTGCCAGCAGTTTACAGGGGGCTTTCCGCACAGATACGCAGTATTTT. The encoded protein is CASSLQGAFRTDTQYF.

The sample holds a few counts of this clone. This rearrangement joins TRBV30 to TRBJ2-7, with TRBD2 matching over 8 bases. V was pared by 5 bases and J by 3 bases, with 9 bases of the junction left unmatched. The CDR3 totals 14 residues. Germline CDR1 is GTSNPN and CDR2 is SVGIG (reference sequence). Written as DNA, the CDR3 is TGTGCCTGGTGTCCTAGCGGGCAATTCTACGAGCAGTACTTC. This translates into CAWCPSGQFYEQYF.

The V and J genes are TRBV4-2 and TRBJ2-7; 10 nucleotides line up with TRBD2. Germline V gene data show CDR1 as LGHNA and CDR2 as YNFKEQ. V lost 2 bases and J lost 8; bases outside the gene matches: 18. There are 18 residues in the CDR3. The chain's CDR3 is CASSQQFGTPLAGDQQYF. The CDR3 coding sequence is TGTGCCAGCAGCCAACAATTTGGGACCCCTCTAGCGGGAGATCAGCAGTACTTC.

The V call is TRBV28, the J call TRBJ1-3, with TRBD1 as a possible D gene (5 bases). The CDR3 is made up of 17 amino acids. V was pared by 4 bases and J by 1 base, with 17 bases between. The V gene's germline CDR1 is MDHEN and CDR2 SYDVKM. The CDR3 protein is CASSSESIGGSGNTIYF. DNA for the CDR3: TGTGCCAGCAGTTCGGAAAGCATTGGGGGGTCTGGAAACACCATATATTTT.

The CDR3 loop reads CASSAGTRYGYTF. CDR3 nucleotides: TGTGCCAGCAGTGCCGGGACACGCTATGGCTACACCTTC. The chain carries TRBV6-1 and TRBJ1-2; a possible D gene is TRBD1 (6 bases). The CDR3 covers 13 residues. V was pared by 4 bases and J by 4 bases, with 10 bases between. Germline V gives CDR1 MNHNS, CDR2 SASEGT.

The chain carries TRBV7-8 and TRBJ2-7, with 8 nucleotides matching TRBD1. The V segment lost 2 bases and the J segment 6 bases; nucleotides outside the gene matches: 12. CDR1 is SGHVS, CDR2 FQNEAQ, per germline. CDR3 length: 16 amino acids. CDR3 sequence reads: CASSLFSLGQAFEQYF. CDR3 in DNA: TGTGCCAGCAGCTTATTTAGCTTGGGACAGGCCTTCGAGCAGTACTTC.

The chain recombines TRBV2 with TRBJ2-2, with TRBD1 identical over 8 bases. The CDR3 runs to 15 residues. The junction had 6 bases not matched to a gene; V was cut back by 3 bases and J by 6 bases. From germline, CDR1 is SNHLY and CDR2 FYNNEI. The CDR3 nucleotides are TGTGCCAGCAGTGAGGTCCAGGGGGCAGCCGGGGAGCTGTTTTTT. Residues: CASSEVQGAAGELFF.

The V and J genes are TRBV11-2 and TRBJ2-3, with a tentative D call TRBD2 (7 bases). From germline, CDR1 is SGHAT and CDR2 FQNNGV. V gave up 5 bases and J gave up 0 bases, with 12 bases separating them. This CDR3 contains 15 residues. For the CDR3, the DNA is TGTGCCAGCAGCCACGAGGGGGGGAGCACAGATACGCAGTATTTT. Translated: CASSHEGGSTDTQYF.

The V call is TRBV25-1, the J call TRBJ2-3, with D perhaps matching TRBD1 (6 bases). The CDR3 extends over 16 amino acids. In germline, CDR1 is MGHDK, CDR2 SYGVNS. The V end was cut by 1 base, the J end by 4 bases, with 15 bases between. CDR3 bases: TGTGCCAGCAGTGAATGGGGGCAGGGGTCCCCAGATACGCAGTATTTT. Protein sequence: CASSEWGQGSPDTQYF.

The V gene is TRBV7-9, the J gene TRBJ2-1; D possibly corresponds to TRBD2 (6 bases). Per the germline V gene, CDR1 is SEHNR and CDR2 is FQNEAQ (reference sequence). This CDR3 comprises 17 residues. Trimming pared 1 base from V and 0 bases from J, leaving 13 bases between. CDR3 nucleotides: TGTGCCAGCAGCTTAGGTCCGGGAGAAAGCTCCTACAATGAGCAGTTCTTC. It codes for CASSLGPGESSYNEQFF.